The rows below give T cell receptor beta chains drawn from one sample of a study of T cells in Graves' hyperthyroidism and ophthalmopathy. TCRdb independently ran MiXCR on the multiplex PCR reads; one entry per CDR3 protein. The data hold about 570,000 distinct CDR3 sequences, with under 60% observed a single time. The sequenced material came from peripheral blood or thyroid tissue (not recorded which). The receptors here all came from an adult woman with Graves' disease, either hyperthyroidism or ophthalmopathy (not recorded which). Each CDR3 is given with its conserved first and last residue. D genes are given only for firm matches. Expanded clones are given a class, and other clones once, few, many or no size at all.

V	J	size	D	CDR3	DNA
TRBV5-4	TRBJ2-2	-	-	CASSYDPATETGELFF	TGTGCCAGCAGCTATGACCCCGCCACTGAGACCGGGGAGCTGTTTTTT
TRBV30	TRBJ2-2	-	TRBD2	CAWSDGGSVERGELFF	TGTGCCTGGAGTGACGGCGGGAGTGTAGAAAGGGGGGAGCTGTTTTTT
TRBV6-5	TRBJ1-2	many	TRBD1	CASSYLDRGLYGYTF	TGTGCCAGCAGTTACCTTGACAGGGGGCTTTATGGCTACACCTTC
TRBV27	TRBJ2-7	-	TRBD2	CGSSFGREYEQYF	TGTGGGAGCAGTTTCGGGCGGGAGTACGAGCAGTACTTC
TRBV15	TRBJ2-7	-	TRBD2	CATSRGYGTSGGYEQYF	TGTGCCACCAGCAGAGGCTATGGGACTTCGGGGGGCTACGAGCAGTACTTC
TRBV5-6	TRBJ2-7	many	TRBD1	CASSRGRTGPAYEQYF	TGTGCCAGCAGCCGCGGGCGGACAGGGCCTGCCTACGAGCAGTACTTC
TRBV5-1	TRBJ2-7	-	TRBD1	CASRLGQDSYEQYF	TGCGCCAGCAGGCTAGGACAGGATTCCTACGAGCAGTACTTC
TRBV9	TRBJ2-6	many	-	CASSVARQSGANVLTF	TGTGCCAGCAGCGTAGCTCGGCAGTCTGGGGCCAACGTCCTGACTTTC
TRBV4-1	TRBJ1-4	many	-	CASSKTAEKLFF	TGCGCCAGCAGTAAGACGGCTGAAAAACTGTTTTTT
TRBV11-2	TRBJ2-2	few	-	CASSLEGRYTGELFF	TGTGCCAGCAGCTTAGAAGGGAGGTACACCGGGGAGCTGTTTTTT
TRBV12-3/TRBV12-4	TRBJ1-2	many	-	CASSLVGAAGYTF	TGTGCCAGCAGTTTAGTGGGGGCAGCTGGCTACACCTTC
TRBV24-1	TRBJ1-2	-	-	CATSDGDSANTGEVGYTF	TGTGCCACCAGTGATGGGGACTCCGCGAACACCGGGGAGGTTGGCTACACCTTC
TRBV7-3	TRBJ1-2	-	-	CASSLRPSNYGYTF	TGTGCCAGCAGCTTGCGACCGAGTAACTATGGCTACACCTTC
TRBV6-5	TRBJ2-5	many	TRBD1	CASRPWGQQETQYF	TGTGCCAGCAGACCTTGGGGACAGCAAGAGACCCAGTACTTC
TRBV11-2	TRBJ2-2	many	TRBD2	CASSAISSGKGGELFF	TGTGCCAGCAGCGCCATAAGTAGCGGGAAAGGCGGGGAGCTGTTTTTT
TRBV3-1	TRBJ1-1	few	TRBD1	CASARQGATFLAFF	TGTGCCAGCGCAAGACAGGGGGCGACCTTTTTGGCTTTCTTT
TRBV29-1	TRBJ1-2	-	-	CSVLTGRRYGYTF	TGCAGCGTTCTAACGGGACGGCGATATGGCTACACCTTC
TRBV7-2	TRBJ2-7	many	TRBD2	CASSLALAGVGEQYF	TGTGCCAGCAGCTTAGCACTAGCGGGAGTAGGCGAGCAGTACTTC
TRBV25-1	TRBJ2-3	-	TRBD2	CASLAGVTDTQYF	TGTGCCAGCCTAGCGGGTGTCACAGATACGCAGTATTTT
TRBV29-1	TRBJ1-2	many	TRBD1	CSVVGQGAQTYGYTF	TGCAGCGTTGTGGGACAGGGGGCGCAAACCTATGGCTACACCTTC
TRBV25-1	TRBJ1-2	-	-	CASSEYSGTGGYTF	TGTGCCAGCAGTGAATATTCGGGGACGGGTGGCTACACCTTC
TRBV20-1	TRBJ1-1	few	TRBD1	CSASRGRDTEAFF	TGCAGTGCTAGCAGGGGGCGCGACACTGAAGCTTTCTTT
TRBV10-2	TRBJ1-5	many	-	CASSESGMSYQPQHF	TGCGCCAGCAGTGAGTCTGGGATGTCATATCAGCCCCAGCATTTT
TRBV20-1	TRBJ2-7	-	TRBD2	CSARDETGLAGPEQYF	TGCAGTGCTAGAGATGAAACAGGACTAGCGGGTCCCGAGCAGTACTTC
TRBV5-1	TRBJ2-5	many	TRBD2	CASSSLAGGQETQYF	TGCGCCAGCAGCTCACTAGCGGGAGGGCAAGAGACCCAGTACTTC
TRBV5-1	TRBJ1-1	many	TRBD1	CASSLARGDTEAFF	TGCGCCAGCAGCTTGGCCAGGGGGGACACTGAAGCTTTCTTT
TRBV20-1	TRBJ1-2	-	-	CSVLGDTSNYGYTF	TGCAGTGTCTTAGGGGACACATCGAACTATGGCTACACCTTC
TRBV7-2	TRBJ1-1	-	TRBD1	CASSPQGATSEAFF	TGTGCCAGCAGCCCCCAGGGGGCTACGAGTGAAGCTTTCTTT
TRBV15	TRBJ2-5	-	-	CATSRDLRAPVETQYF	TGTGCCACCAGCAGAGATTTACGCGCCCCGGTGGAGACCCAGTACTTC
TRBV12-5	TRBJ2-2	-	-	CASGLSPGELFF	TGTGCTAGTGGTTTGTCTCCCGGGGAGCTGTTTTTT
TRBV7-2	TRBJ1-2	-	-	CASTEVGAGGYTF	TGTGCCAGCACCGAGGTGGGGGCTGGCGGCTACACCTTC
TRBV20-1	TRBJ2-5	many	-	CSAQELVAGETQYF	TGCAGTGCGCAAGAACTAGTGGCCGGGGAGACCCAGTACTTC
TRBV29-1	TRBJ2-2	-	-	CSVVEATGELFF	TGCAGCGTTGTCGAGGCGACGGGGGAGCTGTTTTTT
TRBV2	TRBJ2-7	-	-	CASSRGRAEGEQYF	TGTGCCAGCTCCCGTGGAAGGGCCGAGGGGGAGCAGTACTTC
TRBV12-3/TRBV12-4	TRBJ2-2	-	-	CASSLLRSSGELFF	TGTGCCAGCAGTTTGTTACGCAGTTCCGGGGAGCTGTTTTTT
TRBV5-1	TRBJ2-7	many	-	CASSLDLVAGVTYEQYF	TGCGCCAGCAGCTTGGATTTAGTTGCAGGAGTAACGTACGAGCAGTACTTC
TRBV12-3/TRBV12-4	TRBJ2-2	-	-	CASSLLGGGELFF	TGTGCCAGCAGTTTACTGGGGGGCGGGGAGCTGTTTTTT
TRBV7-9	TRBJ1-2	many	-	CASRQGGPTMGYTF	TGTGCCAGCAGGCAGGGAGGCCCTACTATGGGCTACACCTTC
TRBV20-1	TRBJ1-1	many	-	CSAPVARTNTEAFF	TGCAGTGCCCCAGTGGCCCGGACTAACACTGAAGCTTTCTTT
TRBV9	TRBJ1-6	-	-	CASSVWAVNSPLHF	TGTGCCAGCAGCGTTTGGGCAGTTAATTCACCCCTTCACTTT
TRBV5-1	TRBJ2-6	-	-	CASSQANSGANVLTF	TGCGCCAGCAGCCAAGCCAATTCTGGGGCCAACGTCCTGACTTTC
TRBV29-1	TRBJ2-3	-	-	CSVVPGDTDTQYF	TGCAGCGTTGTCCCCGGGGACACAGATACGCAGTATTTT
TRBV20-1	TRBJ1-6	-	-	CSSTREAVDNSPLHF	TGCAGTTCAACCCGCGAGGCAGTCGATAATTCACCCCTCCACTTT
TRBV7-3	TRBJ2-2	few	-	CASSVDPGELFF	TGTGCCAGCAGCGTGGACCCGGGGGAGCTGTTTTTT
TRBV7-6	TRBJ1-2	-	-	CASSLLGYGYTF	TGTGCCAGCAGCTTACTCGGCTATGGCTACACCTTC
TRBV19	TRBJ2-7	many	-	CASSIWGQREQYF	TGTGCCAGTAGTATTTGGGGGCAACGGGAGCAGTACTTC
TRBV11-1	TRBJ2-7	-	-	CASSSKFGGGSEQYF	TGTGCCAGCAGCTCCAAGTTTGGAGGGGGCTCCGAGCAGTACTTC
TRBV10-3	TRBJ1-4	few	-	CAISESVAGTNEKLFF	TGTGCCATCAGTGAGTCGGTGGCAGGGACTAATGAAAAACTGTTTTTT
TRBV2	TRBJ2-3	few	TRBD1	CASREPTGGTDTQYF	TGTGCCAGCAGGGAACCAACAGGGGGCACAGATACGCAGTATTTT
TRBV10-3	TRBJ1-1	-	-	CAISGTLMNTEAFF	TGTGCCATCAGTGGGACCCTCATGAACACTGAAGCTTTCTTT
TRBV20-1	TRBJ2-3	once	TRBD2	CSAALTSGTTDTQYF	TGCAGTGCCGCGCTCACTAGCGGTACCACAGATACGCAGTATTTT
TRBV2	TRBJ2-2	many	-	CASHAESTGELFF	TGTGCCAGCCATGCGGAGAGCACCGGGGAGCTGTTTTTT
TRBV5-6	TRBJ1-1	many	TRBD1	CASSLLGGTTEAFF	TGTGCCAGCAGCTTGTTAGGGGGCACCACTGAAGCTTTCTTT
TRBV2	TRBJ1-2	-	TRBD1	CATGQGNYGYTF	TGTGCCACAGGACAGGGTAACTATGGCTACACCTTC
TRBV12-3/TRBV12-4	TRBJ1-6	many	-	CASRGNSPLHF	TGTGCCAGCAGGGGTAATTCACCCCTCCACTTT